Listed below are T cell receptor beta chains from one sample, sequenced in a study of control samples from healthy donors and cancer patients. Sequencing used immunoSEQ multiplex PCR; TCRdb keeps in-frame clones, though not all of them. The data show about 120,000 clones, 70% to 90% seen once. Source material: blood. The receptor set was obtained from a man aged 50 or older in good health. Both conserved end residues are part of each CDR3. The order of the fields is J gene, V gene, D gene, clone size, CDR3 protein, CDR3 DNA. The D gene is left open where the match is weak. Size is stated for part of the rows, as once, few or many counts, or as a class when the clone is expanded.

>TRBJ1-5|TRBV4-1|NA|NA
CASSQEAANQPQHF
TGCGCCAGCAGCCAAGAGGCAGCTAATCAGCCCCAGCATTTT
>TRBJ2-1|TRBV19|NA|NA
CASSIGGTPYNEQFF
TGTGCCAGTAGTATAGGTGGGACCCCCTACAATGAGCAGTTCTTC
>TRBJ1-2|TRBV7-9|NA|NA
CASSLQGLEGYTF
TGTGCCAGCAGCCTACAGGGCCTGGAGGGCTACACCTTC
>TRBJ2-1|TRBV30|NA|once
CAWSAVRGNEQFF
TGTGCCTGGAGTGCCGTCCGCGGGAATGAGCAGTTCTTC
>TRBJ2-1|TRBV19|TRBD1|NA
CASSRGQGYNEQFF
TGTGCCAGTAGTAGGGGACAGGGCTACAATGAGCAGTTCTTC
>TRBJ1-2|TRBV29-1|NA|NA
CSVATGPSYGYTF
TGCAGCGTTGCAACAGGGCCCTCTTATGGCTACACCTTC
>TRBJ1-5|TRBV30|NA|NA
CAWGLGGQPQHF
TGTGCCTGGGGTCTCGGAGGTCAGCCCCAGCATTTT
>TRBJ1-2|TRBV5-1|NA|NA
CASSLGTVGINYGYTF
TGCGCCAGCAGCTTGGGGACAGTGGGGATCAACTATGGCTACACCTTC
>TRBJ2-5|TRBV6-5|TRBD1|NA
CASWTGAETQYF
TGTGCCAGTTGGACAGGGGCAGAGACCCAGTACTTC
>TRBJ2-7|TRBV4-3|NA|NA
CASSQERMGPTYEQYF
TGCGCCAGCAGCCAAGAGAGGATGGGGCCTACCTACGAGCAGTACTTC
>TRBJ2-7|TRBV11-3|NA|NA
CASSLVPTDEQYF
TGTGCCAGCAGCTTAGTCCCGACAGACGAGCAGTACTTC
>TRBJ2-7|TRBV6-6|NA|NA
CASSTGQGSYEQYF
TGTGCCAGCAGTACCGGACAAGGCTCCTACGAGCAGTACTTC
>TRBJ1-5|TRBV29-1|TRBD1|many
CSAPGGPRTPPHQPQHF
TGCAGCGCCCCAGGGGGCCCCAGGACCCCTCCTCATCAGCCCCAGCATTTT
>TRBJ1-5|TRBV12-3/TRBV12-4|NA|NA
CASKGGPGQPQHF
TGTGCCAGCAAGGGGGGACCTGGGCAGCCCCAGCATTTT
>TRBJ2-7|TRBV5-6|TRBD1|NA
CASSRPGGLYEQYF
TGTGCCAGCAGCCGCCCAGGGGGCCTCTACGAGCAGTACTTC
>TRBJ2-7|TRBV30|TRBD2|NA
CAWSGLASYEQYF
TGTGCCTGGAGTGGACTAGCGTCCTACGAGCAGTACTTC
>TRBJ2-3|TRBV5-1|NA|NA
CASSLAGARTDTQYF
TGCGCCAGCAGCTTGGCGGGGGCACGCACAGATACGCAGTATTTT
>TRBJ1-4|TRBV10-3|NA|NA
CAISGGTPNEKLFF
TGTGCCATCAGTGGCGGGACACCGAATGAAAAACTGTTTTTT
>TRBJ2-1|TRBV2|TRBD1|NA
CASAGQGVDLNEQFF
TGTGCCAGCGCCGGACAGGGGGTTGATTTGAATGAGCAGTTCTTC
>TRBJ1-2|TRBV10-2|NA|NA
CASSELAVANYGYTF
TGCGCCAGCAGTGAGTTGGCAGTAGCTAACTATGGCTACACCTTC
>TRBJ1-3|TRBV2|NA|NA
CASSANGPRGNTIYF
TGTGCCAGCAGTGCAAACGGACCGCGCGGAAACACCATATATTTT
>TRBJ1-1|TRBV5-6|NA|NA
CASSLASGFKEAFF
TGTGCCAGCAGCTTGGCGTCTGGGTTTAAGGAAGCTTTCTTT
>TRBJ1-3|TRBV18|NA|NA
CASSPGRDAGNTIYF
TGTGCCAGCTCACCAGGCAGGGACGCGGGAAACACCATATATTTT
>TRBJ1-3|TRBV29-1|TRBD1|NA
CSVHRGPGNTIYF
TGCAGCGTTCACAGGGGGCCCGGAAACACCATATATTTT
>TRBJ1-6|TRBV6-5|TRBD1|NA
CASRDRGVGNSPLHF
TGTGCCAGCAGAGACAGGGGAGTGGGGAATTCACCCCTCCACTTT
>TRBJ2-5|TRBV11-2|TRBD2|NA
CASSFGLAGSKETQYF
TGTGCCAGCAGCTTTGGACTAGCGGGATCTAAGGAGACCCAGTACTTC
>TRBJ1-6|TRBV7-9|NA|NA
CASSLGDSPLHF
TGTGCCAGCAGCTTAGGGGATTCACCCCTCCACTTT
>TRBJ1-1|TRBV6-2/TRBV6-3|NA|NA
CASSPGGTDTEAFF
TGTGCCAGCAGTCCCGGGGGGACGGACACTGAAGCTTTCTTT
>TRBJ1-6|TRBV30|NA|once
CAWTNSRAGRGNSPLHF
TGTGCCTGGACTAATTCCAGGGCAGGGAGAGGGAATTCACCCCTCCACTTT
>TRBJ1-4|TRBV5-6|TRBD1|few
CASRGQLNEKLFF
TGTGCCAGCAGGGGACAGCTTAATGAAAAACTGTTTTTT
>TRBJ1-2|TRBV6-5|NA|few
CASTAGKELGYTF
TGTGCCAGCACCGCAGGGAAAGAATTGGGCTACACCTTC
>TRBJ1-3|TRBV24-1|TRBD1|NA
CATSDGTASGNTIYF
TGTGCCACCAGTGACGGGACAGCCTCTGGAAACACCATATATTTT
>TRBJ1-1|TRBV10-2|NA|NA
CASSEGAVAPEAFF
TGCGCCAGCAGTGAGGGCGCCGTAGCCCCTGAAGCTTTCTTT
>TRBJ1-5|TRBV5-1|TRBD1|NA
CASSVGQNQPQHF
TGCGCCAGCAGCGTGGGACAGAATCAGCCCCAGCATTTT
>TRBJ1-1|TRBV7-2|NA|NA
CASSLLGAGAMNTEAFF
TGTGCCAGCAGCTTACTCGGGGCAGGGGCGATGAACACTGAAGCTTTCTTT
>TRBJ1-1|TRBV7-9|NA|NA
CASSAGIGEAFF
TGTGCCAGCAGCGCAGGGATTGGGGAAGCTTTCTTT
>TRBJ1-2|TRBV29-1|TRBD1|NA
CSGEDRGRLDGYTF
TGCAGCGGGGAGGACAGGGGGCGGCTGGATGGCTACACCTTC
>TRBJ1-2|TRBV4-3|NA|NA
CASSQAGQGSGGYTF
TGCGCCAGCAGCCAAGCTGGGCAGGGTTCCGGCGGCTACACCTTC
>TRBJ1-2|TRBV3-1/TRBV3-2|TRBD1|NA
CASSRKQGLGNYGYTF
TGTGCCAGCAGCCGGAAACAGGGGCTTGGTAACTATGGCTACACCTTC
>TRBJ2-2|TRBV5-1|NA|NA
CASSWSGAGTGELFF
TGCGCCAGCAGCTGGTCAGGGGCGGGCACCGGGGAGCTGTTTTTT
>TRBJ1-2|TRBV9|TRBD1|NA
CASSVAPVGQANYGYTF
TGTGCCAGCAGCGTAGCCCCAGTTGGACAGGCTAACTATGGCTACACCTTC
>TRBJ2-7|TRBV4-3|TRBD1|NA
CASSQVSGGEQYF
TGCGCCAGCAGCCAAGTATCAGGGGGCGAGCAGTACTTC
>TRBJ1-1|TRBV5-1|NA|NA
CASSLAKENTEAFF
TGCGCCAGCAGCTTGGCTAAGGAGAACACTGAAGCTTTCTTT
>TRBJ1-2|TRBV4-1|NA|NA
CASSLKTGTHGYTF
TGCGCCAGCAGCCTTAAGACCGGGACCCATGGCTACACCTTC
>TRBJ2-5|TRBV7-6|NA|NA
CASSGGGGATGAQETQYF
TGTGCCAGCAGCGGAGGAGGGGGGGCGACAGGGGCGCAAGAGACCCAGTACTTC